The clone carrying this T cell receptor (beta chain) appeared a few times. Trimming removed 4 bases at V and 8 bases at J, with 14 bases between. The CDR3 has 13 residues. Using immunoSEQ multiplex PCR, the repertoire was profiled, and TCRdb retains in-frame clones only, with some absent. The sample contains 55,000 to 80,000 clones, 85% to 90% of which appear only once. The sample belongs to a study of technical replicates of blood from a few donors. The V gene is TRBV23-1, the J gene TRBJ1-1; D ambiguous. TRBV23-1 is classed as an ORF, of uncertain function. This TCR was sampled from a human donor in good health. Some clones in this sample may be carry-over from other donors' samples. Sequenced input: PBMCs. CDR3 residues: CASSPGLREEAFF. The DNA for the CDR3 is TGCGCCAGCAGTCCCGGCTTAAGGGAGGAAGCTTTCTTT.